A single sample is the source of the 2 T cell receptor beta chains below, sequenced in a study of cytomegalovirus exposure and HLA in healthy donors. Use of 60 Vbeta and 13 Jbeta primers characterized the PCR. Libraries were prepared by immunoSEQ multiplex PCR; TCRdb keeps only in-frame clonotypes and omits some of them. The sample shows about 120,000 clones, about 83% of them seen only once. The sequencing input was PBMCs. The receptor source for this set is a woman aged 40 to 50 in good health and CMV-seropositive.

The chain uses TRBV9 and TRBJ2-3; possible D gene TRBD1, 5 bases. Germline V lookup: CDR1 SGDLS, CDR2 YYNGEE. This CDR3 region has 15 residues. Trimming took 0 bases from V and 6 from J, leaving 14 bases between them. The CDR3: CASSVDPQGIDTQYF. In nucleotides, the CDR3 is TGTGCCAGCAGCGTAGACCCCCAGGGTATTGATACGCAGTATTTT.

This chain connects TRBV21-1 to TRBJ2-3; TRBD2 reflects the table's D call only, with no check against the DNA. TRBV21-1 is deemed a pseudogene. This CDR3 contains 16 residues. The CDR3 nucleotides read TGTGCCAGCAGCAAGGGGACTAGCGGGGGCACAGATACGCAGTATTTT. This codes for CASSKGTSGGTDTQYF.